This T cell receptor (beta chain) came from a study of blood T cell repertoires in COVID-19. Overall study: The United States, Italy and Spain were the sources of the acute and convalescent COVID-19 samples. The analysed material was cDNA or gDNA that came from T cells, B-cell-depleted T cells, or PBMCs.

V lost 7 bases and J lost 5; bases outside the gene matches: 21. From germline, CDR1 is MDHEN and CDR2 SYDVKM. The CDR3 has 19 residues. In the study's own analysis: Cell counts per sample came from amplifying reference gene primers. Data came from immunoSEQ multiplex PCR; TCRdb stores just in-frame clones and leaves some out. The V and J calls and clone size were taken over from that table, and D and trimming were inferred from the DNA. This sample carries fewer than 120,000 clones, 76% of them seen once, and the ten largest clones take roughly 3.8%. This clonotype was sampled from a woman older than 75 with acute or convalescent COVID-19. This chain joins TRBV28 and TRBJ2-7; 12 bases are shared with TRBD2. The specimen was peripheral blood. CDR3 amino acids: CASKKSLAGGPYEYNEQYF. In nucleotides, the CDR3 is TGTGCCAGCAAGAAGAGCCTAGCGGGAGGGCCTTACGAATATAACGAGCAGTACTTC.